Listed here are 30 T cell receptor beta chains from one sample, sequenced in a study of a mutant IDH1 vaccine in newly diagnosed glioma. These receptors are not linked to any known antigen. Time point indicated: week 23, last vaccination. Every vaccine dose comprised 300 ug of mutant IDH1 20-mer peptide plus topical imiquimod. Using immunoSEQ multiplex PCR, the repertoire was profiled, and TCRdb retains in-frame clones only, with some absent. The repertoire holds tens of thousands of clones, with about 81% as singletons. This material consisted of PBMCs, taken from a glioma patient whose treatment included an IDH1 peptide vaccine. The source of these receptors is a woman aged 40 to 49 with glioma. Some clones in this sample may be carry-over from other donors' samples.

The chain is built from TRBV5-1 and TRBJ2-3; 8 nucleotides align to TRBD1. The V segment lost 0 bases and the J segment 4 bases; nucleotides outside the gene matches: 4. The CDR3 consists of 15 residues. CDR1 and CDR2 (germline): SGHRS, YFSETQ. The CDR3: CASSLAAGGPDTQYF. DNA for the CDR3: TGCGCCAGCAGCTTGGCGGCAGGGGGCCCAGATACGCAGTATTTT.

The gene calls are TRBV9 and TRBJ2-7; 12 bases match TRBD2. Germline values: CDR1 SGDLS, CDR2 YYNGEE. This CDR3 comprises 14 residues. J gave up 7 bases and V 2 bases, and 4 bases lay outside the gene matches. The CDR3, as DNA: TGTGCCAGCAGCGTCGGACTAGCGGGGTGGGAGCAGTACTTC. It is translated as CASSVGLAGWEQYF.

This clone was detected only a few times. The chain has TRBV6-5 and TRBJ2-2; no reliable D call. The V end was cut by 5 bases, the J end by 6 bases, with 13 bases between. Germline CDR1 and CDR2: MNHEY and SVGAGI. This CDR3 contains 14 residues. CDR3: CASSAFAGAGELFF. The CDR3 DNA reads as TGTGCCAGCAGTGCCTTTGCTGGGGCCGGGGAGCTGTTTTTT.

V is TRBV2 and J is TRBJ2-7, with no clear D. This CDR3 region has 11 residues. CDR1 is SNHLY and CDR2 is FYNNEI in the germline V gene. V lost 7 bases to trimming and J lost 0 bases, with 4 bases between them. The CDR3 DNA reads TGTGCCAGCACTAACTCCTACGAGCAGTACTTC. Its protein product is CASTNSYEQYF.

The rearrangement joins TRBV5-8 to TRBJ2-7; 7 positions match TRBD1. V gave up 4 bases and J gave up 3 bases; unmatched junction bases: 4. CDR3 length equals 13 residues. The germline V gene encodes CDR1 SGHTS and CDR2 YDEGEE. The chain's CDR3 is CASSLTGSYEQYF. The CDR3 region has the DNA TGTGCCAGCAGCCTGACAGGGAGCTACGAGCAGTACTTC.

The CDR3 reads CASSEVGTASNEKLFF. In DNA form, the CDR3 reads TGTGCCAGCAGTGAAGTCGGGACAGCTTCTAATGAAAAACTGTTTTTT. The genes are TRBV6-1 and TRBJ1-4; TRBD1 agrees at 7 bases. Per germline, CDR1 MNHNS and CDR2 SASEGT. Germline trimming cut 1 base from V and 3 bases from J; bases unmatched to any gene: 5. The CDR3 consists of 16 residues.

The chain has TRBV4-3 and TRBJ1-1; D is ambiguous. The CDR3 is made up of 15 amino acids. V lost 0 bases to trimming and J lost 4 bases, with 12 bases between them. In germline, CDR1 is LGHNA, CDR2 YSLEER. The CDR3 is CASSQDRTLGTEAFF. CDR3 DNA: TGCGCCAGCAGCCAAGACAGAACCTTGGGCACTGAAGCTTTCTTT.

The CDR3 nucleotides are TGTGCCAGTAGTCGCGGACTAGCGGGGCTGGAGACCCAGTACTTC. Translation: CASSRGLAGLETQYF. V usage is TRBV19 and J usage is TRBJ2-5; 12 bases align to TRBD2. J lost 5 bases, V lost 5 bases, and 6 bases had no gene match. CDR3 size: 15 residues. Per the germline V gene, CDR1 is LNHDA and CDR2 is SQIVND (reference sequence).

This rearrangement joins TRBV5-8 to TRBJ1-2, with D perhaps TRBD1 (6 bases). V lost 0 bases, J lost 3 bases, and 9 bases lay in between. CDR1 SGHTS and CDR2 YDEGEE come from the germline V gene. This CDR3 spans 14 amino acids. CDR3 sequence: CASSLGTEDYGYTF. The CDR3 nucleotides read TGTGCCAGCAGCTTGGGGACAGAGGACTATGGCTACACCTTC.

This rearrangement joins TRBV6-6 to TRBJ1-3; tentatively, D is TRBD1 (6 bases). Trimming removed 0 bases at V and 6 bases at J, with 6 bases between. There are 13 residues in the CDR3. Germline CDR1 is MNHNY and CDR2 is SVGAGI (reference sequence). The CDR3 nucleotides read TGTGCCAGCAGTTACTCGGGGGCAAACACCATATATTTT. It is translated as CASSYSGANTIYF.

The chain joins TRBV30 to TRBJ1-4, with 7 bases matching TRBD1. V shed 1 base and J 6 bases; nucleotides not matched to a gene: 8. Germline CDR1 GTSNPN, CDR2 SVGIG (reference sequence). This CDR3 contains 15 residues. Here the CDR3 DNA reads TGTGCCTGGAGTGGGGAGACAGGGAAATATGAAAAACTGTTTTTT. Its translation is CAWSGETGKYEKLFF.

J is TRBJ2-6 and V is TRBV19, with D tentatively TRBD1 (6 bases). The CDR3 sequence is 16 residues long. Trimming took 4 bases from V and 0 from J, leaving 10 bases between them. The germline V gene encodes CDR1 LNHDA and CDR2 SQIVND (reference sequence). The DNA for the CDR3 is TGTGCCAGTAGTAACAGGGCCCCCTCTGGGGCCAACGTCCTGACTTTC. This codes for CASSNRAPSGANVLTF.

This sequence joins TRBV27 and TRBJ1-4, with D uncertain. Germline V CDR1 and CDR2: MNHEY, SMNVEV (reference sequence). V lost 0 bases and J lost 3, with 8 bases in between. The length of the CDR3 is 15 residues. The CDR3 reads CASSLSGAPNEKLFF. The CDR3 DNA reads as TGTGCCAGCAGTTTATCGGGCGCCCCTAATGAAAAACTGTTTTTT.

The CDR3 DNA follows: TGCGCCAGCAGCTTGTCCAGGGGGGATACTGAAGCTTTCTTT. It translates to CASSLSRGDTEAFF. This chain uses TRBV5-1 with TRBJ1-1; 7 bases line up with TRBD1. Germline CDR1 is SGHRS and CDR2 is YFSETQ. V dropped 1 base and J dropped 5; count of bases not matched to a gene: 5. This CDR3 is 14 amino acids long.

The chain is built from TRBV12-5 and TRBJ2-5, with TRBD1 matching 11 bases. This CDR3 has 15 residues. J was trimmed by 5 bases and V by 6 bases; bases with no gene match: 8. Per the germline V gene, CDR1 is LGHNT and CDR2 is FRNRAP. The DNA of the CDR3 is TGTGCTAGTGGACAGGACAGGGGGCTCGGGGAGACCCAGTACTTC. This encodes CASGQDRGLGETQYF.

The chain links TRBV29-1 to TRBJ2-3, with D maybe TRBD2 (6 bases). Germline V gene data show CDR1 as SQVTM and CDR2 as ANQGSEA. V was shortened by 7 bases and J by 0 bases, with 11 bases between the two germline ends. This CDR3 contains 13 residues. The CDR3 sequence is CSAPGTSTDTQYF. The CDR3 DNA follows: TGCAGCGCACCCGGGACTAGCACAGATACGCAGTATTTT.

In its sample, this clone was seen once. The CDR3 spells CASSTRGPWNTEAFF. The CDR3 coding sequence is TGTGCCAGCAGCACAAGGGGGCCCTGGAACACTGAAGCTTTCTTT. V usage is TRBV2 and J usage is TRBJ1-1; the match to TRBD1 covers 7 bases. The CDR3 is 15 residues long. V was clipped by 6 bases and J by 1 base; unmatched bases: 8. Per the germline V gene, CDR1 is SNHLY and CDR2 is FYNNEI.

The chain combines TRBV7-2 with TRBJ2-7; D not resolved. The CDR3 covers 17 residues. The germline V and J ends were trimmed by 5 bases and 0 bases, with 20 bases remaining between them. CDR1 and CDR2 from the germline V gene are SGHTA and FQGNSA. CDR3 protein: CASSPRPLSTLSYEQYF. In DNA form, the CDR3 reads TGTGCCAGCAGCCCTCGCCCCTTGAGTACCCTCTCCTACGAGCAGTACTTC.

This clone has a handful of counts. J is TRBJ1-6 and V is TRBV30; 10 nucleotides line up with TRBD1. This CDR3 spans 15 amino acids. Losses at the gene ends were 0 bases for V and 8 bases for J; bases not matched to a gene: 4. CDR1 is GTSNPN and CDR2 is SVGIG in the germline V gene (reference sequence). CDR3 loop: CAWSVDRGRHSPLHF. The DNA for the CDR3 is TGTGCCTGGAGTGTGGACAGGGGGAGGCATTCACCCCTCCACTTT. Looking up the rest from reference TRBV30 and TRBJ1-6 gives the full variable domain: SQTIHQWPATLVQPVGSPLSLECTVEGTSNPNLYWYRQAAGRGLQLLFYSVGIGQISSEVPQNLSASRPQDRQFILSSKKLLLSDSGFYLCAWSVDRGRHSPLHFGNGTRLTVT.

The chain carries TRBV9 and TRBJ1-1; D unclear. The germline CDR1 and CDR2 sequences are SGDLS and YYNGEE. V lost 0 bases and J lost 1, with 10 bases in between. The CDR3 consists of 15 residues. CDR3 coding DNA: TGTGCCAGCAGCGTAGAAGGACGAACGAACACTGAAGCTTTCTTT. Translated, it gives CASSVEGRTNTEAFF.

The chain uses TRBV7-8 and TRBJ2-1; 9 bases are shared with TRBD2. The J segment lost 9 bases and the V segment lost 5 bases, leaving 11 bases of the junction unmatched. The CDR3 contains 15 residues. The germline V gene encodes CDR1 SGHVS and CDR2 FQNEAQ. The CDR3: CASSPWARGGGEQFF. The CDR3 bases are TGTGCCAGCAGCCCCTGGGCGCGGGGGGGCGGTGAGCAGTTCTTC.

The chain couples TRBV19 to TRBJ2-7; D remains ambiguous. V shed 5 bases and J shed 7 bases, with 12 bases lying between them. The CDR3 length is 12 residues. The germline V gene encodes CDR1 LNHDA and CDR2 SQIVND (reference sequence). The CDR3 sequence is CASSEHSREQYF. In DNA, the CDR3 is TGTGCCAGTAGTGAGCACAGTAGAGAGCAGTACTTC.

The V call is TRBV19, the J call TRBJ2-5, with 10 positions matching TRBD2. Germline loops: CDR1 LNHDA, CDR2 SQIVND (reference sequence). This CDR3 contains 15 residues. With V trimmed by 3 bases and J by 5 bases, 6 bases remained unmatched. The CDR3 DNA sequence: TGTGCCAGTAGTATCTCAGCGGGGGGGCTGGAGACCCAGTACTTC. This sequence encodes CASSISAGGLETQYF.

CDR3 sequence: CASTGRIYGYTF. As DNA, the CDR3 is TGTGCCAGCACTGGACGGATCTATGGCTACACCTTC. V and J are TRBV2 and TRBJ1-2; D remains unclear. Between the trimmed V and J ends, which lost 7 bases and 4 bases, there was a span of 10 bases. The germline V gene has CDR1 SNHLY and CDR2 FYNNEI. CDR3 length: 12 residues.

The genes are TRBV27 and TRBJ2-1, with a tentative D call TRBD1 (5 bases). This CDR3 is built from 14 residues. The V end was cut by 3 bases, the J end by 7 bases, with 13 bases between. Germline V gene lookup returns CDR1 MNHEY and CDR2 SMNVEV (reference sequence). The CDR3 reads CASSFSGLANEQFF. The CDR3 DNA reads as TGTGCCAGCAGTTTTTCAGGGCTTGCTAATGAGCAGTTCTTC.

CDR3 loop: CASSVQGGAIQYF. CDR3 DNA: TGCGCCAGCAGCGTCCAGGGAGGGGCCATTCAGTACTTC. This chain connects TRBV5-1 to TRBJ2-4, with TRBD2 matching over 7 bases. Trimming cost V 4 bases and J 9 bases; bases outside gene matches: 7. The CDR3 extends over 13 amino acids. Per germline, CDR1 SGHRS and CDR2 YFSETQ.

The table lists this clone with a count of one. This chain joins TRBV9 and TRBJ2-1; D remains unclear. Trimming removed 1 base from V and 6 bases from J, with 5 bases in between. This CDR3 is built from 12 residues. Germline V gene sequence: CDR1 SGDLS, CDR2 YYNGEE. The CDR3 protein is CASSVLANEQFF. CDR3 nucleotide sequence: TGTGCCAGCAGCGTATTGGCCAATGAGCAGTTCTTC.

The DNA of the CDR3 is TGTGCCAGCAGTGCCGGGAATTGGGGGGGCAGGACAGATACGCAGTATTTT. Translation: CASSAGNWGGRTDTQYF. This chain joins TRBV25-1 and TRBJ2-3; TRBD2 might be the D (7 bases). V lost 4 bases and J 3 bases, leaving 20 bases between the germline ends. Germline V gene sequence: CDR1 MGHDK, CDR2 SYGVNS. The CDR3 loop spans 17 amino acids. The full variable domain, completed using reference TRBV25-1 and TRBJ2-3, is EADIYQTPRYLVIGTGKKITLECSQTMGHDKMYWYQQDPGMELHLIHYSYGVNSTEKGDLSSESTVSRIRTEHFPLTLESARPSHTSQYLCASSAGNWGGRTDTQYFGPGTRLTVL.

The rearrangement links TRBV25-1 to TRBJ2-2, with D possibly TRBD2 on 6 matching bases. Germline V gene sequence: CDR1 MGHDK, CDR2 SYGVNS. Between the trimmed V and J ends, which lost 3 bases and 4 bases, there was a span of 6 bases. This CDR3 has 13 residues. CDR3 loop: CASSEGGTGELFF. Here the CDR3 DNA reads TGTGCCAGCAGTGAGGGGGGCACCGGGGAGCTGTTTTTT.

This clone was found once. V and J are TRBV15 and TRBJ1-6; D perhaps matches TRBD1 (5 bases). CDR1 and CDR2 (germline): LNHNV, YYDKDF (reference sequence). V was cut by 3 bases and J by 10 bases, with 10 bases left in between. The CDR3 spans 13 residues. CDR3 nucleotides: TGTGCCACCAGCAGGGACATAAGCTCACCCCTCCACTTT. Translated: CATSRDISSPLHF. The variable domain in full, completed from reference TRBV15 and TRBJ1-6, reads DAMVIQNPRYQVTQFGKPVTLSCSQTLNHNVMYWYQQKSSQAPKLLFHYYDKDFNNEADTPDNFQSRRPNTSFCFLDIRSPGLGDTAMYLCATSRDISSPLHFGNGTRLTVT.